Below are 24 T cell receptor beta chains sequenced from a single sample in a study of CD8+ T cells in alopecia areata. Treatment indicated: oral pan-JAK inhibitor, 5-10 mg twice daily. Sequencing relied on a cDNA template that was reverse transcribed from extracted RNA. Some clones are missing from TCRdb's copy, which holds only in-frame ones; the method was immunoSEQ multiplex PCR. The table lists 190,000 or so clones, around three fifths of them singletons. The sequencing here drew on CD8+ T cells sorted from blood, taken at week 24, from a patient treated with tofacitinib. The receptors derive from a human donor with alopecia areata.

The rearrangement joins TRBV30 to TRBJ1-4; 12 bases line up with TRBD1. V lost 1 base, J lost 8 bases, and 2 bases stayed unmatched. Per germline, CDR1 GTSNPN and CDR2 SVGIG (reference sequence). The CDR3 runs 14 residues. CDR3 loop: CAWSGDRGPEKLFF. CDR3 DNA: TGTGCCTGGAGTGGGGACAGGGGGCCGGAAAAACTGTTTTTT.

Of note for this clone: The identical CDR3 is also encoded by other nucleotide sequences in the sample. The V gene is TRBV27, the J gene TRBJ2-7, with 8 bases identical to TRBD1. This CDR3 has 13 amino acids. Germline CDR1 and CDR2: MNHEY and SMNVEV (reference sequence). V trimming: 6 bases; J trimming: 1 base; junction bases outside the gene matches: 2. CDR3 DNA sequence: TGTGCCAGCAGGCGGACAGGGTCCTACGAGCAGTACTTC. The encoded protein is CASRRTGSYEQYF.

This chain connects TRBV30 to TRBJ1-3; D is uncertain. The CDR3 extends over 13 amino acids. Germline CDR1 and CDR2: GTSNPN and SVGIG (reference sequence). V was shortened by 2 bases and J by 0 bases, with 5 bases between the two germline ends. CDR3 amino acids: CAWSTASGNTIYF. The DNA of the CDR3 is TGTGCCTGGAGTACGGCCTCTGGAAACACCATATATTTT. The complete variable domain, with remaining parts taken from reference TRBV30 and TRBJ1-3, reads SQTIHQWPATLVQPVGSPLSLECTVEGTSNPNLYWYRQAAGRGLQLLFYSVGIGQISSEVPQNLSASRPQDRQFILSSKKLLLSDSGFYLCAWSTASGNTIYFGEGSWLTVV.

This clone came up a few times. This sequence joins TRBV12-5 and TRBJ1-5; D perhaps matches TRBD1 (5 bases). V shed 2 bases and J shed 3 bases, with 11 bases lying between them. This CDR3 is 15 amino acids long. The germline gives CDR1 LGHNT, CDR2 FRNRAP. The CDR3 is CASGLQGTSNQPQHF. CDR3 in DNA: TGTGCTAGTGGTTTGCAGGGCACTTCCAATCAGCCCCAGCATTTT.

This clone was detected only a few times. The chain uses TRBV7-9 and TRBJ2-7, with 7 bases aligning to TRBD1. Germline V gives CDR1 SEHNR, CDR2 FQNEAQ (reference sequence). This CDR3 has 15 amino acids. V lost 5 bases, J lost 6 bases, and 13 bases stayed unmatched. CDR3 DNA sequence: TGTGCCAGCAGCGACACAGAGGGACAGCTTGGCGAGCAGTACTTC. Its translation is CASSDTEGQLGEQYF.

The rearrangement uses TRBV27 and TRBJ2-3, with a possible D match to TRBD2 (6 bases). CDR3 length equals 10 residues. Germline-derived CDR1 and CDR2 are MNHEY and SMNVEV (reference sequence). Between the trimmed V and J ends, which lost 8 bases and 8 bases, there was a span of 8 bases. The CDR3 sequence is CASYGGTQYF. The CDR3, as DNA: TGTGCCAGCTACGGGGGTACGCAGTATTTT.

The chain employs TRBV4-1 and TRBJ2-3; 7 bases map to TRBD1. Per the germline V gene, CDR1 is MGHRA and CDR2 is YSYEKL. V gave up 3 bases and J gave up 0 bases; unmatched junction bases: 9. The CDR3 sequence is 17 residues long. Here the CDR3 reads CASSQANRGPSTDTQYF. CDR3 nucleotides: TGCGCCAGCAGCCAGGCAAACAGGGGACCCAGCACAGATACGCAGTATTTT.

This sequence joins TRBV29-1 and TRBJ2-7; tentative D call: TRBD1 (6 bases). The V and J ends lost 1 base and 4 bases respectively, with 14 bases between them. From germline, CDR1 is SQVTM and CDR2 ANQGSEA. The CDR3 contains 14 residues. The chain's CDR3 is CSVEGQGREYEQYF. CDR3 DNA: TGCAGCGTTGAAGGGCAGGGGCGAGAGTACGAGCAGTACTTC.

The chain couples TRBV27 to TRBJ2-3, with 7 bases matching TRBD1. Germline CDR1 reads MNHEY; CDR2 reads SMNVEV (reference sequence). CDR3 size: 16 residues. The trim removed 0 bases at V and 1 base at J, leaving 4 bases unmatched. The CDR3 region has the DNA TGTGCCAGCAGTTTATCGGCAGGGGGAGGCACAGATACGCAGTATTTT. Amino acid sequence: CASSLSAGGGTDTQYF.

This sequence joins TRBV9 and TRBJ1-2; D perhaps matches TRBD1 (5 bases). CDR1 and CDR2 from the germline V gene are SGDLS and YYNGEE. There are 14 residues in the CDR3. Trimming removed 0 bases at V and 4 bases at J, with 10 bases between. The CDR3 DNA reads TGTGCCAGCAGCGTAGGGCAGGGAGGCTATGGCTACACCTTC. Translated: CASSVGQGGYGYTF.

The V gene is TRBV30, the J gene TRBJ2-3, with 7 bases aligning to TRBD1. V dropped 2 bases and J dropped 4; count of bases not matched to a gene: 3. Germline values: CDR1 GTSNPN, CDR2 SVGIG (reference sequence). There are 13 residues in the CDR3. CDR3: CAWSTGVPDTQYF. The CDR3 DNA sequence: TGTGCCTGGAGTACAGGGGTCCCAGATACGCAGTATTTT.

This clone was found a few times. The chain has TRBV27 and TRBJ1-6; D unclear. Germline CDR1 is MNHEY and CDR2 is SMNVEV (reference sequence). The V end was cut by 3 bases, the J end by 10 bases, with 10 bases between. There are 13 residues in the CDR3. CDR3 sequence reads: CASSFLPYSPLHF. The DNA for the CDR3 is TGTGCCAGCAGTTTTTTACCATACTCACCCCTCCACTTT.

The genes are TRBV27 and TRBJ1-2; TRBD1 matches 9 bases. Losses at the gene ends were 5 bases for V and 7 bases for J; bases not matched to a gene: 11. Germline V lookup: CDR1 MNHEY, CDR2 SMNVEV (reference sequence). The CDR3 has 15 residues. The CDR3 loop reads CASSEYRGQEGGYTF. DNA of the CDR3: TGTGCCAGCAGTGAATACAGGGGGCAGGAAGGTGGCTACACCTTC.

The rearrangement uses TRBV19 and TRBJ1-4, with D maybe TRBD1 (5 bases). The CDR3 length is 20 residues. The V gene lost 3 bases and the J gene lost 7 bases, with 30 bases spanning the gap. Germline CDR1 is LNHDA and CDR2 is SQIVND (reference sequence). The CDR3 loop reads CASSMVVRAEGKGISEKLFF. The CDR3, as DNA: TGTGCCAGTAGTATGGTCGTACGGGCAGAGGGGAAAGGGATTAGTGAAAAACTGTTTTTT.

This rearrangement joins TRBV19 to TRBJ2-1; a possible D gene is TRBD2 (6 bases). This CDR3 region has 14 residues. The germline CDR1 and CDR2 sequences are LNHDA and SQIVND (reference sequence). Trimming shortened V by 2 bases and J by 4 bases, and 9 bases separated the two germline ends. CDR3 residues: CASSILARYNEQFF. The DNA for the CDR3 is TGTGCCAGTAGTATACTAGCGCGGTACAATGAGCAGTTCTTC.

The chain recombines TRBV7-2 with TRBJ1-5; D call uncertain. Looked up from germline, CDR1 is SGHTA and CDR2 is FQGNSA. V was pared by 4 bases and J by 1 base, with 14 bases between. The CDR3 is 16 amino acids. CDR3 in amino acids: CASSSSRAGSNQPQHF. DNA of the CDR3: TGTGCCAGCAGCTCGTCCCGAGCCGGGAGCAATCAGCCCCAGCATTTT.

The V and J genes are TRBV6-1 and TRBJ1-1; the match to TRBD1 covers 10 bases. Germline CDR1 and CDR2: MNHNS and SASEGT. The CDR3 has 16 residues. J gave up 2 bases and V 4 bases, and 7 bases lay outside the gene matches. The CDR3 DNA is TGTGCCAGCAGTGCCTGGACAGGGGGTGATAACACTGAAGCTTTCTTT. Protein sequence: CASSAWTGGDNTEAFF.

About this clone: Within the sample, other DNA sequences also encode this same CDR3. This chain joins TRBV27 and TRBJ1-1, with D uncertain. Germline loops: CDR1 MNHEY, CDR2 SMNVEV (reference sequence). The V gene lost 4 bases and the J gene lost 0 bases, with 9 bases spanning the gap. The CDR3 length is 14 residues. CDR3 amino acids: CASSSGQMNTEAFF. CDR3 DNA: TGTGCCAGCAGTTCCGGGCAGATGAACACTGAAGCTTTCTTT.

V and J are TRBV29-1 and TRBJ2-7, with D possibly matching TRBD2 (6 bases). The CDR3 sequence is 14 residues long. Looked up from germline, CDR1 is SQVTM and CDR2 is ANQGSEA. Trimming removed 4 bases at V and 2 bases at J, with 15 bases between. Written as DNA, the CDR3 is TGCAGCGTTGGGAGGGACCGAAATACCTACGAGCAGTACTTC. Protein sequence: CSVGRDRNTYEQYF.

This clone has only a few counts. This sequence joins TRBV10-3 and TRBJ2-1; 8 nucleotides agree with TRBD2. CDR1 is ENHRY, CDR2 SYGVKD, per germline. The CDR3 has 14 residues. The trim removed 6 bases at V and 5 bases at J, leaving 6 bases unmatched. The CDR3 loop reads CAIRPGTSDNEQFF. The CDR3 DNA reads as TGTGCCATCAGGCCCGGGACTAGTGACAATGAGCAGTTCTTC.

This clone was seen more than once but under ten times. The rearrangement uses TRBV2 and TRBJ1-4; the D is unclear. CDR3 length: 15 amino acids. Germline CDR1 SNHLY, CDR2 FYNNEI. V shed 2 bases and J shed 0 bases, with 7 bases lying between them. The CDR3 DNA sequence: TGTGCCAGCAGTGAATTGGAAACAACTAATGAAAAACTGTTTTTT. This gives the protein CASSELETTNEKLFF. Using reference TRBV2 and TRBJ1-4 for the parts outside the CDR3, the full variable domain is EPEVTQTPSHQVTQMGQEVILRCVPISNHLYFYWYRQILGQKVEFLVSFYNNEISEKSEIFDDQFSVERPDGSNFTLKIRSTKLEDSAMYFCASSELETTNEKLFFGSGTQLSVL.

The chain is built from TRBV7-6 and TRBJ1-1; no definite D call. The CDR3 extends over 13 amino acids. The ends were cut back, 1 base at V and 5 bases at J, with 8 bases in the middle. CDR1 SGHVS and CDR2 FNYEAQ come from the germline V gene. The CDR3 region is CASSLERSTEAFF. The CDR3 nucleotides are TGTGCCAGCAGCTTAGAACGGTCGACTGAAGCTTTCTTT.

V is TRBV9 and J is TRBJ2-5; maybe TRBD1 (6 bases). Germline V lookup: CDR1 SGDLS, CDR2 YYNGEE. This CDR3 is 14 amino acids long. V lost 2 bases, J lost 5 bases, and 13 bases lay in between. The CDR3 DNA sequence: TGTGCCAGCAGCGTCTATCAGGGGATGGAGACCCAGTACTTC. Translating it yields CASSVYQGMETQYF.

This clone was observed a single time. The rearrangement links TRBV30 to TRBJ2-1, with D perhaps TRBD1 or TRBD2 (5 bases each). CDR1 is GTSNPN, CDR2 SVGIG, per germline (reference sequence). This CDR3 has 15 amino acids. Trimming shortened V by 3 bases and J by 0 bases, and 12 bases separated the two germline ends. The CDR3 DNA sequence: TGTGCCTGGAGCGCCGGGACCCGCTCCTACAATGAGCAGTTCTTC. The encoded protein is CAWSAGTRSYNEQFF.